This T cell receptor (beta chain) was identified in a study of PD-1 blockade in classical Hodgkin lymphoma. Notes on the study in general: Relative to healthy donors, newly diagnosed patients reportedly had lower baseline TCR diversity, which was reported as lower still in relapsed/refractory patients.

The method was immunoSEQ multiplex PCR; TCRdb's version includes in-frame clones alone and lacks a portion of them. Among roughly 70,000 clones listed, 85% to 95% were seen once. The time point: newly diagnosed, previously untreated cHL patient sample. There are a few counts of this clone. Its specificity is not known. Germline lookup yields CDR1 SGHTA and CDR2 FQGTGA. Between the trimmed V and J ends, which lost 5 bases and 2 bases, there was a span of 10 bases. The length of the CDR3 is 15 residues. The receptor comes from a human donor with classical Hodgkin lymphoma. Sequencing was carried out using peripheral blood mononuclear cells (PBMCs). The rearrangement uses TRBV7-3 and TRBJ1-6; TRBD1 is a possible D gene (6 bases). CDR3 sequence: CASSNGQTYNSPLHF. The CDR3 coding sequence is TGTGCCAGCAGCAACGGACAGACCTATAATTCACCCCTCCACTTT.